The 14 T cell receptor beta chains below come from one sample, sequenced in a study of spatial heterogeneity in lung cancer. TCRdb recomputed calls from the 5' RACE reads with MiXCR, one row per CDR3 protein. Found here are fewer than 60,000 distinct CDR3 sequences, roughly 7.4% of them singletons; the top ten hold 35%. The time point denotes: blood at routine non-recurrence follow-up after resection. Unsorted whole RNA samples from tumor, nontumor lung or frozen PBMC were sequenced. The starting material was PBMCs, obtained at follow-up. The receptor source for this set is a female donor with early-stage non-small cell lung cancer.

This clonotype was seen many times. This sequence joins TRBV20-1 and TRBJ1-1; tentatively, D is TRBD1 (6 bases). There are 13 residues in the CDR3. V was clipped by 3 bases and J by 2 bases, with 10 bases between them. CDR1 DFQATT and CDR2 SNEGSKA come from the germline V gene (reference sequence). The CDR3 loop reads CSARRDTNTEAFF. The CDR3 DNA is TGCAGTGCTAGGAGGGACACTAACACTGAAGCTTTCTTT.

This clonotype was counted at least ten times. The chain carries TRBV7-2 and TRBJ2-1, with D unclear. Trimming took off 1 base at V and 3 bases at J, with 7 bases between the two ends. Germline CDR1 is SGHTA and CDR2 is FQGNSA. This CDR3 is 14 amino acids long. The CDR3, as DNA: TGTGCCAGCAGCTTAGGGGTAGACTACAATGAGCAGTTCTTC. Translation gives CASSLGVDYNEQFF.

The table lists this clonotype with a few counts. The DNA for the CDR3 is TGTGCCAGCAGCCTCCAGTCCATCTCCTACGAGCAGTACTTC. Its translation: CASSLQSISYEQYF. The chain couples TRBV14 to TRBJ2-7, with no clear D. The V gene lost 4 bases and the J gene lost 0 bases, with 10 bases spanning the gap. Per germline, CDR1 SGHDN and CDR2 FVKESK. The CDR3 extends over 14 amino acids.

This clonotype was seen many times. The chain uses TRBV24-1 and TRBJ1-1; 9 positions match TRBD1. The CDR3 runs 13 residues. J lost 7 bases, V lost 5 bases, and 4 bases had no gene match. Germline V lookup: CDR1 KGHDR, CDR2 SFDVKD. CDR3 amino acids: CATSGGQGDEAFF. The DNA for the CDR3 is TGTGCCACCAGTGGGGGACAGGGAGATGAAGCTTTCTTT.

This clonotype was counted at least ten times. V is TRBV6-5 and J is TRBJ2-7; the match to TRBD2 covers 8 bases. J lost 4 bases, V lost 1 base, and 3 bases had no gene match. This CDR3 has 14 amino acids. The germline V gene encodes CDR1 MNHEY and CDR2 SVGAGI. CDR3 nucleotides: TGTGCCAGCAGTTACTTAGCGGGGCAATACGAGCAGTACTTC. This encodes CASSYLAGQYEQYF.

This clonotype was seen a few times. The chain links TRBV24-1 to TRBJ2-3, with D unclear. The CDR3 is made up of 14 amino acids. Germline CDR1 reads KGHDR; CDR2 reads SFDVKD. Trimming pared 3 bases from V and 1 base from J, leaving 7 bases between. The CDR3 DNA is TGTGCCACCAGTGATCGAGTTGGCACAGATACGCAGTATTTT. It is translated as CATSDRVGTDTQYF.

This clonotype was picked up a small number of times. The chain uses TRBV6-5 and TRBJ2-2, with D unresolved. Germline loops: CDR1 MNHEY, CDR2 SVGAGI. V lost 2 bases, J lost 0 bases, and 4 bases lay in between. The CDR3 contains 14 residues. The CDR3 spells CASSYRANTGELFF. The CDR3 region has the DNA TGTGCCAGCAGTTACAGGGCGAACACCGGGGAGCTGTTTTTT.

There are many counts of this clonotype. The chain links TRBV20-1 to TRBJ2-3, with 10 bases fitting TRBD1. Trimming at V came to 6 bases and at J to 2 bases, leaving 8 bases not matched to a gene. The germline CDR1 and CDR2 sequences are DFQATT and SNEGSKA (reference sequence). This CDR3 has 15 residues. CDR3 loop: CSAVPGQGTTDTQYF. CDR3 sequence (DNA): TGCAGTGCAGTTCCGGGACAGGGGACCACAGATACGCAGTATTTT.

This clonotype was seen at least ten times. The chain combines TRBV5-1 with TRBJ2-7, with a possible D match to TRBD2 (6 bases). This CDR3 comprises 14 residues. V dropped 3 bases and J dropped 2 bases, with 12 bases sitting between them. The germline gives CDR1 SGHRS, CDR2 YFSETQ. CDR3 sequence reads: CASSWGLGAYEQYF. The CDR3 bases are TGCGCCAGCAGCTGGGGACTGGGGGCCTACGAGCAGTACTTC.

This clonotype was seen many times. The V and J genes are TRBV7-3 and TRBJ2-2; D possibly corresponds to TRBD2 (6 bases). This CDR3 spans 13 amino acids. The germline gives CDR1 SGHTA, CDR2 FQGTGA. The V gene lost 5 bases and the J gene lost 6 bases, with 10 bases spanning the gap. The DNA of the CDR3 is TGTGCCAGCAGCCTAAGCGGGTCCGGGGAGCTGTTTTTT. It codes for CASSLSGSGELFF.

This clonotype was recorded many times. The V and J genes are TRBV6-2 or TRBV6-3 and TRBJ1-5; no clear D. There are 11 residues in the CDR3. Trimming removed 4 bases from V and 6 bases from J, with 4 bases in between. The germline V gene has CDR1 MNHEY and CDR2 SVGEGT. Here the CDR3 DNA reads TGTGCCAGCAGTTTATCTCAGCCCCAGCATTTT. This encodes CASSLSQPQHF.

Judged by abundance, this clonotype is medium-sized. The chain has TRBV7-2 and TRBJ2-4; D may be TRBD2 (6 bases). CDR1 is SGHTA, CDR2 FQGNSA, per germline. Between the trimmed V and J ends, which lost 5 bases and 6 bases, there was a span of 17 bases. The CDR3 extends over 15 amino acids. In DNA form, the CDR3 reads TGTGCCAGCAGCCTAAGTTCGGGGGAGGCAAACATTCAGTACTTC. The encoded protein is CASSLSSGEANIQYF.

The chain recombines TRBV27 with TRBJ2-1; D remains ambiguous. Germline V gives CDR1 MNHEY, CDR2 SMNVEV (reference sequence). Trimming left V 6 bases short and J 2 bases short, with 14 bases between. This CDR3 region has 15 residues. CDR3 nucleotides: TGTGCCAGCAGAATGGGCGCACCGCCCTACAATGAGCAGTTCTTC. It yields the protein CASRMGAPPYNEQFF.

V and J are TRBV5-1 and TRBJ1-5; perhaps TRBD1 as D (5 bases). Trimming shortened V by 0 bases and J by 4 bases, and 8 bases separated the two germline ends. The V gene's germline CDR1 is SGHRS and CDR2 YFSETQ. The CDR3 covers 14 residues. CDR3: CASSLDRQNQPQHF. The CDR3 coding sequence is TGCGCCAGCAGCTTGGACAGGCAAAATCAGCCCCAGCATTTT.